This T cell receptor (beta chain) was identified during a study of blood T cells in healthy people across ages (dated by TCRdb to 2014 to 2015). For the wider study: In model experiments, template switching captured about one uniquely barcoded TCR beta cDNA molecule for every two T cells. To track age-related changes in TCR beta repertoire diversity, the study relied on deep sequencing normalized with unique cDNA molecular identifiers. The donors were split into four age groups: young (average around 15 years), middle-aged (around 37), aged (approximately 59) and long-lived (roughly 86). To avoid experimental bias, donors of different ages were randomly spread across the sequencing lanes. For two donors (one aged 18 to 30 and one aged 80 or older), the study analyzed two additional independent replicas of 1 million unique cDNA reads from the same blood draw. What the work shows at the level of the full study, not this receptor alone: Total diversity estimates from one million sequenced T cells were considered lower bounds and underestimates. The CMV infection status of donors was not known, potentially confounding age-related changes in expanded clonotypes. Conclusive comparison of naive and antigen-experienced compartments was prevented by the profiling of bulk unsorted PBMCs. The percentage of naive T cells measured by flow cytometry correlated strongly with observed TCR beta diversity. The long-lived group showed more naive CD4+ T cells, fewer expanded clones and increased TCR diversity than the aged group, suggesting age selection. Observed TCR beta diversity per million T cells fell roughly linearly with age, and a significant reduction was already apparent by age roughly 40.

CDR1 SGHDT and CDR2 YYEEEE are derived from the germline V gene. From its cysteine to its phenylalanine, the CDR3 spans 17 amino acids. Just the 51-base CDR3 DNA is kept, in frame starting at base 1. V is reduced by 4 bases and J by 12 bases, leaving a spacing of 28 bases between them. The method was 5' RACE. This sample was sequenced with an Illumina HiSeq 2500. A second 7 to 11 cycle PCR used a sample-barcoded 5' primer and a J-beta primer mix. A template-switch 5' adaptor carrying 12 random nucleotides introduced a unique molecular identifier onto each TCR beta cDNA molecule. Each sample yielded at least 2.5 million CDR3-containing paired-end reads. The Mint cDNA synthesis kit, primed by a TRBC-specific oligonucleotide, was used to synthesize first-strand cDNA from all RNA. After uracil-DNA glycosylase treatment, a first 18-cycle PCR used universal primers M1SS and BC2_uni_R on all cDNA. In the original analysis: Each sample was normalized by randomly selecting 1 million high-quality reads, each carrying a distinct molecular identifier. Reads with shared molecular identifiers were discarded instead of being binned into consensus sequences. MiTCR, run with a Q25 quality threshold and the strictest error-elimination algorithm, handled CDR3 identification, clonotype clustering and error correction. Lower-bound total TCR beta diversity was estimated with a nonparametric unseen species model using Euler transformation. TCRdb applied fastp at Q25 and MiXCR to the public reads, then kept only in-frame beta chains. Every entry covers one CDR3 protein and lists the most common genes and DNA from its rows. The V and J calls shown here were made by TCRdb, not taken from the authors' results. This sample lists under 2 million distinct CDR3 sequences; roughly a third were detected once. The ten biggest clones cover around 11% of the sample.

A note on this clonotype: What antigen it recognizes has not been identified. No clone much larger than this one lies a single base away; base qualities are absent.

The roughly 37 donors, aged about 6 to 100 years, were systemically healthy Caucasian individuals from Russia. Ten milliliters of peripheral blood were drawn from each donor into EDTA-treated Vacutainer tubes. PBMCs were isolated by Ficoll-Paque density-gradient centrifugation, with at least 7 million obtained per sample. Trizol reagent was used to extract total RNA from PBMCs, with at least 5.5 micrograms per sample. For every donor, an aliquot of PBMCs went through flow cytometry to measure the percentages of naive CD45RAhigh/CD27high T cells. The clonotype originates from a woman aged 25 to 45 in good health. Material for sequencing was blood. The chain is assembled from TRBV5-6 and TRBJ1-4, and possibly TRBD1, on 5 matching bases. The CDR3 protein: CASSPERRGRGREELFF. The sequenced DNA is TGTGCCAGCAGCCCCGAAAGGAGGGGACGGGGTCGGGAAGAACTGTTTTTT.